The source of this T cell receptor beta chain is a study of blood T cell repertoires in COVID-19. Study background: Acute-phase and convalescent COVID-19 samples originated in the United States, Italy and Spain. The cDNA or gDNA used as material had been derived from T cells, B-cell-depleted T cells, or PBMCs.

Germline V lookup: CDR1 SEHNR, CDR2 FQNEAQ (reference sequence). This CDR3 comprises 14 residues. With V trimmed by 5 bases and J by 10 bases, 11 bases remained unmatched. Original processing methods: Reference gene primer amplification in the assay estimated nucleated cell counts. Generated by immunoSEQ multiplex PCR, the TCRdb table keeps only in-frame clones and is missing some. From that table come the V and J calls and clone size; the DNA was used to work out D and trimming. The profile shows around 94,000 clones, around 90% of them singletons. The clonotype was recovered from a man aged 18 to 30 with acute or convalescent COVID-19. This chain uses TRBV7-9 with TRBJ2-1; 7 nucleotides align to TRBD2. Input material: peripheral blood. CDR3 in amino acids: CASSGGGGAGEQFF. CDR3 sequence (DNA): TGTGCCAGCAGCGGCGGGGGAGGGGCAGGCGAGCAGTTCTTC. The full variable domain, in which reference TRBV7-9 and TRBJ2-1 provide the parts outside the CDR3, is DTGVSQNPRHKITKRGQNVTFRCDPISEHNRLYWYRQTLGQGPEFLTYFQNEAQLEKSRLLSDRFSAERPKGSFSTLEIQRTEQGDSAMYLCASSGGGGAGEQFFGPGTRLTVL.